One and the same sample provided the 24 T cell receptor beta chains below, sequenced in a study of regulatory and conventional T cells in breast cancer. TCRdb independently ran MiXCR on the PCR reads; one entry per CDR3 protein. Of approximately 9,700 distinct CDR3 sequences listed, approximately 35% are singletons. Sample: conventional T cells from blood. These receptors originate from a male donor in good health.

This chain uses TRBV30 with TRBJ1-6; 9 bases match TRBD1. This CDR3 has 17 residues. V shed 2 bases, J shed 9 bases, and the junction held 14 bases outside the gene matches. Germline CDR1 GTSNPN, CDR2 SVGIG (reference sequence). The CDR3 region has the DNA TGTGCCTGGAGTCCTCATTTGCCTGGACAGGGGTCTTCACCCCTCCACTTT. This gives the protein CAWSPHLPGQGSSPLHF.

Details on this clonotype: The CDR3 ends on some other residue instead of the conserved phenylalanine or tryptophan, so this is likely a read error. The chain links TRBV4-3 to TRBJ1-2, with D maybe TRBD1 (6 bases). This CDR3 is 14 amino acids long. Trimming took off 0 bases at V and 8 bases at J, with 13 bases between the two ends. CDR1 is LGHNA and CDR2 is YSLEER in the germline V gene. The CDR3 spells CASSQDGGGLGYTL. CDR3 DNA sequence: TGCGCCAGCAGCCAAGATGGTGGGGGCTTAGGCTACACCCTC.

This clonotype is medium-sized by share. This chain joins TRBV7-2 and TRBJ2-4; 10 bases are shared with TRBD2. The germline CDR1 and CDR2 sequences are SGHTA and FQGNSA. The CDR3 consists of 18 residues. V lost 1 base and J lost 1; bases outside the gene matches: 7. In nucleotides, the CDR3 is TGTGCCAGCAGCTTAGTAGCGGGGGGCGCCGTGGCCAAAAACATTCAGTACTTC. Protein: CASSLVAGGAVAKNIQYF.

This sequence joins TRBV10-2 and TRBJ2-1; no firm D call. V lost 7 bases and J 4 bases, leaving 11 bases between the germline ends. Germline values: CDR1 WSHSY, CDR2 SAAADI. The CDR3 is 13 amino acids. CDR3 nucleotide sequence: TGCGCCAGCATCAGGACCCCGTACAATGAGCAGTTCTTC. This sequence encodes CASIRTPYNEQFF.

This clonotype has a handful of counts. The chain links TRBV5-1 to TRBJ2-5, with 13 positions matching TRBD2. The CDR3 is 19 residues long. The J segment lost 4 bases and the V segment lost 1 base, leaving 13 bases of the junction unmatched. CDR1 is SGHRS and CDR2 is YFSETQ in the germline V gene. CDR3 sequence: CASSLKLAGGPGYGETQYF. Here the CDR3 DNA reads TGCGCCAGCAGCTTGAAACTAGCGGGGGGGCCGGGGTACGGAGAGACCCAGTACTTC.

This clonotype has only a few counts. One base away lies a much larger clone, so this may be a sequencing read error. V is TRBV7-2 and J is TRBJ2-1, with TRBD2 matching over 7 bases. In germline, CDR1 is SGHTA, CDR2 FQGNSA. CDR3 length: 17 residues. The CDR3 DNA is TGTGCCGGCAGCCCTCAGCCCGGGAGGAGCTCCTACAATGAGCAGTTCTTC. It encodes CAGSPQPGRSSYNEQFF.

As for this clonotype: This may come from a read error, since a much larger clone is one base off. V gene TRBV20-1 combines with J gene TRBJ2-7; 9 bases map to TRBD1. The CDR3 has 15 amino acids. In germline, CDR1 is DFQATT, CDR2 SNEGSKA (reference sequence). DNA for the CDR3: TGCAGTGCTAGACGCCCGGACAGGGGCAGAAACGAGCGGTACTTC. As protein: CSARRPDRGRNERYF.

In its sample, this clonotype ranks as medium-sized (0.01 to 0.1%). The CDR3: CASSPGSGQGKPNYGYTF. CDR3 DNA: TGTGCCAGCAGCCCTGGGTCCGGGCAGGGGAAACCAAACTATGGCTACACCTTC. V gene TRBV7-2 combines with J gene TRBJ1-2; the D gene is possibly TRBD1 (6 bases). Trimming left V 5 bases short and J 2 bases short, with 24 bases between. The length of the CDR3 is 18 residues. In germline, CDR1 is SGHTA, CDR2 FQGNSA.

In its sample, this clonotype was seen a few times. The genes are TRBV11-3 and TRBJ2-2; possible D gene TRBD2, 6 bases. V lost 5 bases and J 7 bases, leaving 11 bases between the germline ends. This CDR3 has 13 residues. Germline V lookup: CDR1 SGHNT, CDR2 YENEEA. The CDR3: CASSLGGNGELFF. For the CDR3, the DNA is TGTGCCAGCAGCCTCGGAGGGAACGGGGAGCTGTTTTTT. The variable domain in full, with the rest retrieved from reference TRBV11-3 and TRBJ2-2, is EAGVVQSPRYKIIEKKQPVAFWCNPISGHNTLYWYLQNLGQGPELLIRYENEEAVDDSQLPKDRFSAERLKGVDSTLKIQPAELGDSAVYLCASSLGGNGELFFGEGSRLTVL.

The chain carries TRBV19 and TRBJ1-2; perhaps TRBD1 as D (5 bases). This CDR3 contains 12 residues. Germline V lookup: CDR1 LNHDA, CDR2 SQIVND (reference sequence). The ends were cut back, 7 bases at V and 8 bases at J, with 14 bases in the middle. CDR3 DNA sequence: TGTGCCAGTAATTGGGGCGCGGGGGGCTACACCTTC. As protein: CASNWGAGGYTF.

This clonotype was recorded once. Relative to the germline gene, one junction end is altered; a read error may explain this. The V gene is TRBV6-2 or TRBV6-3, the J gene TRBJ1-1, with TRBD1 as a possible D gene (5 bases). The CDR3 runs 14 residues. Germline values: CDR1 MNHEY, CDR2 SVGEGT. CDR3 protein: CASSNGGSKNEDLF. The DNA for the CDR3 is TGTGCCAGCAGTAACGGGGGATCGAAAAATGAAGATTTATTT.

In this sample, this clonotype turned up a few times. The J gene is TRBJ1-5, the V gene TRBV12-3 or TRBV12-4, with TRBD1 as a possible D gene (6 bases). CDR3 length: 21 residues. V lost 1 base to trimming and J lost 1 base, with 26 bases between them. The CDR3 DNA follows: TGTGCCAGCAGTTTAGTCCCACTGAAGTTAACAGGGACCATAAGCAATCAGCCCCAGCATTTT. It translates to CASSLVPLKLTGTISNQPQHF.

J is TRBJ1-5 and V is TRBV6-1; D perhaps matches TRBD1 (5 bases). The CDR3 has 13 amino acids. CDR1 is MNHNS and CDR2 is SASEGT in the germline V gene. Trimming pared 8 bases from V and 4 bases from J, leaving 12 bases between. CDR3 amino acids: CASGIGGNQPQHF. The CDR3 nucleotides read TGTGCCAGCGGAATTGGGGGAAATCAGCCCCAGCATTTT.

In this sample, this clonotype turned up many times. The chain recombines TRBV11-3 with TRBJ2-5; TRBD1 agrees at 8 bases. Germline loops: CDR1 SGHNT, CDR2 YENEEA. The CDR3 has 14 residues. V shed 1 base, J shed 5 bases, and the junction held 3 bases outside the gene matches. The CDR3 here is CASSLGQGIETQYF. CDR3 coding DNA: TGTGCCAGCAGCTTAGGACAGGGGATCGAGACCCAGTACTTC.

This clonotype has only a few counts. The rearrangement links TRBV12-3 or TRBV12-4 to TRBJ1-4; D possibly corresponds to TRBD1 (5 bases). This CDR3 region has 15 residues. V lost 5 bases to trimming and J lost 7 bases, with 17 bases between them. The CDR3 spells CASSPGAGEGEKLFF. The CDR3 DNA reads as TGTGCCAGCAGTCCCGGGGCAGGAGAAGGTGAAAAACTGTTTTTT.

This clonotype has a handful of counts. V gene TRBV2 combines with J gene TRBJ1-6; 7 bases are shared with TRBD1. This CDR3 has 16 amino acids. Germline assignment: CDR1 SNHLY and CDR2 FYNNEI. With 2 bases clipped from V and 6 bases from J, the junction kept 7 bases outside the gene matches. This chain's CDR3 is CASSENGDSLNSPLHF. CDR3 DNA sequence: TGTGCCAGCAGTGAAAATGGGGACAGCCTTAATTCACCCCTCCACTTT.

This clonotype was found a few times. The chain links TRBV7-2 to TRBJ2-3; maybe TRBD2 (6 bases). The germline CDR1 and CDR2 sequences are SGHTA and FQGNSA. The CDR3 loop spans 17 amino acids. Trimming took off 4 bases at V and 2 bases at J, with 19 bases between the two ends. CDR3 loop: CASSSPISRDFTDTQYF. The CDR3 bases are TGTGCCAGCAGCTCGCCCATAAGCCGGGACTTCACAGATACGCAGTATTTT.

V and J are TRBV27 and TRBJ1-5; D is ambiguous. The CDR3 is 17 residues long. Trimming cost V 6 bases and J 3 bases, with 21 bases left between them. The germline V gene has CDR1 MNHEY and CDR2 SMNVEV (reference sequence). The CDR3 DNA follows: TGTGCCAGCAGCCCTTCTCTCCAAGGAGGATTCAATCAGCCCCAGCATTTT. It yields the protein CASSPSLQGGFNQPQHF.

This chain links TRBV6-2 or TRBV6-3 with TRBJ1-2; D not certain. This CDR3 spans 13 amino acids. Germline-derived CDR1 and CDR2 are MNHEY and SVGEGT. Deletions cut 6 bases from V and 3 bases from J, with 11 bases between. CDR3 amino acids: CASSLLGDYGYTF. CDR3 nucleotides: TGTGCCAGCAGCCTCTTGGGCGACTATGGCTACACCTTC.

The chain recombines TRBV5-1 with TRBJ2-5; D is unresolved. There are 12 residues in the CDR3. V lost 4 bases and J lost 2, with 6 bases in between. Germline CDR1 is SGHRS and CDR2 is YFSETQ. CDR3 protein: CASSVRQETQYF. The CDR3 nucleotides read TGCGCCAGCAGCGTCAGGCAAGAGACCCAGTACTTC.

A few counts support this clonotype. This chain uses TRBV5-1 with TRBJ2-7, with 7 positions matching TRBD1. The V and J ends lost 4 bases and 5 bases, in that order; junction bases with no gene match: 6. The germline V gene has CDR1 SGHRS and CDR2 YFSETQ. This CDR3 has 13 amino acids. CDR3 residues: CASSPQGGHEQYF. The CDR3 DNA reads as TGCGCCAGCAGCCCACAAGGGGGCCACGAGCAGTACTTC.

This clonotype was counted a few times. The genes are TRBV7-9 and TRBJ1-1; D uncertain. The CDR3 totals 14 residues. The V gene lost 1 base and the J gene lost 4 bases, with 10 bases spanning the gap. CDR1 and CDR2 from the germline V gene are SEHNR and FQNEAQ (reference sequence). DNA of the CDR3: TGTGCCAGCAGCTTAGGCCAGCTCCCCACTGAAGCTTTCTTT. It encodes CASSLGQLPTEAFF.

By share, this clonotype ranks as medium-sized. The chain employs TRBV12-3 or TRBV12-4 and TRBJ1-2; 11 bases agree with TRBD1. The CDR3 spans 15 residues. Trimming at V came to 7 bases and at J to 5 bases, leaving 9 bases not matched to a gene. CDR3 bases: TGTGCCAGCAAAAGGACAGGGGGCGCCCGGTATGGCTACACCTTC. As protein: CASKRTGGARYGYTF.

This clonotype came up a few times. The chain is built from TRBV7-9 and TRBJ1-2; D call uncertain. Germline V CDR1 and CDR2: SEHNR, FQNEAQ (reference sequence). There are 11 residues in the CDR3. V lost 1 base to trimming and J lost 8 bases, with 5 bases between them. The CDR3 region has the DNA TGTGCCAGCAGCTTAGATCAGGGCTACACCTTC. It specifies CASSLDQGYTF.